A selection of T cell receptor beta chains follows, all from one sample in a study of T cell responses to AZD1222 COVID-19 vaccine. TCRdb's table, derived via immunoSEQ multiplex PCR, lists solely in-frame clones and lacks some. The sample shows 150,000 to 200,000 clones, 90% of them seen only once. Sequenced here: peripheral blood, sampled on day 0 of AZD1222 vaccination. These receptors were collected from an adult in good health. CDR3s include the opening cysteine and the closing phenylalanine or tryptophan. D genes are given only for firm matches. Part of the rows lack a size; the others show once, few, many or a class for expanded clones.

>-|13|TRBJ1-2|TRBV3-1/TRBV3-2|-
CASTTMGSYGYTF
TGTGCCAGCACTACCATGGGCTCCTATGGCTACACCTTC
>once|14|TRBJ1-2|TRBV27|-
CASRLTGSNYGYTF
TGTGCCAGCAGGTTAACAGGGAGTAACTATGGCTACACCTTC
>-|13|TRBJ1-2|TRBV30|TRBD1
CAWATGGTYGYTF
TGTGCCTGGGCGACAGGGGGCACCTATGGCTACACCTTC
>-|16|TRBJ1-4|TRBV6-1|-
CASSEGATGFNEKLFF
TGTGCCAGCAGTGAAGGCGCTACAGGATTCAATGAAAAACTGTTTTTT
>-|13|TRBJ1-2|TRBV5-1|-
CASSLAQGYGYTF
TGCGCCAGCAGCTTGGCCCAGGGCTATGGCTACACCTTC
>-|15|TRBJ2-3|TRBV6-2/TRBV6-3|-
CASSYGRTYTDTQYF
TGTGCCAGCAGTTATGGGAGGACCTACACAGATACGCAGTATTTT
>-|13|TRBJ1-5|TRBV10-3|-
CAISLSDHQPQHF
TGTGCCATCAGTCTCTCTGACCATCAGCCCCAGCATTTT
>-|15|TRBJ2-5|TRBV6-4|TRBD2
CASSDAAGVQETQYF
TGTGCCAGCAGTGACGCTGCGGGGGTACAAGAGACCCAGTACTTC
>-|15|TRBJ2-7|TRBV13|-
CASSLGGGLTYEQYF
TGTGCCAGCAGCCTGGGGGGGGGCTTAACTTACGAGCAGTACTTC
>-|15|TRBJ2-7|TRBV19|-
CASSPAWGPDSEQYF
TGTGCCAGTAGTCCCGCTTGGGGACCGGATTCCGAGCAGTACTTC
>-|16|TRBJ1-2|TRBV12-5|TRBD1
CASGLAPGTGNYGYTF
TGTGCTAGTGGTTTGGCACCCGGGACAGGGAACTATGGCTACACCTTC
>once|13|TRBJ2-5|TRBV12-3/TRBV12-4|TRBD2
CASQGGILETQYF
TGTGCCAGTCAGGGAGGGATTTTAGAGACCCAGTACTTC
>-|13|TRBJ1-2|TRBV6-2/TRBV6-3|-
CASSWGTGNGYTF
TGTGCCAGCAGCTGGGGGACGGGAAATGGCTACACCTTC
>-|16|TRBJ1-5|TRBV20-1|-
CSASSGVRFSNQPQHF
TGCAGTGCTAGTTCGGGGGTCCGATTTAGCAATCAGCCCCAGCATTTT
>-|16|TRBJ2-2|TRBV6-2/TRBV6-3|-
CASSYGAGRNTGELFF
TGTGCCAGCAGTTACGGAGCAGGGAGGAACACCGGGGAGCTGTTTTTT
>-|13|TRBJ2-2|TRBV12-3/TRBV12-4|-
CASSFDYTGELFF
TGTGCCAGCAGCTTCGACTACACCGGGGAGCTGTTTTTT
>-|14|TRBJ1-1|TRBV5-1|-
CASSETILNTEAFF
TGCGCCAGCAGCGAAACGATCTTGAACACTGAAGCTTTCTTT
>-|13|TRBJ2-7|TRBV29-1|-
CSARKGGASEQYF
TGCAGCGCCAGGAAGGGGGGGGCGAGCGAGCAGTACTTC
>-|17|TRBJ2-2|TRBV19|TRBD2
CASSEVFSGGNTGELFF
TGTGCCAGTAGTGAGGTGTTCAGCGGGGGAAACACCGGGGAGCTGTTTTTT
>-|12|TRBJ1-1|TRBV7-2|-
CASTYPLTEAFF
TGTGCCAGCACCTACCCCCTAACTGAAGCTTTCTTT
>-|17|TRBJ2-7|TRBV7-8|TRBD2
CASRGGERGALLGEQYF
TGTGCCAGCAGGGGAGGGGAGCGGGGGGCCCTCCTTGGGGAGCAGTACTTC
>-|13|TRBJ1-1|TRBV19|-
CASSPRGDTEAFF
TGTGCCAGTAGTCCGCGGGGAGACACTGAAGCTTTCTTT
>-|20|TRBJ1-4|TRBV21-1|-
CASSKPGTEFEVATNEKLFF
TGTGCCAGCAGCAAACCCGGGACAGAGTTTGAAGTTGCAACTAATGAAAAACTGTTTTTT
>-|19|TRBJ2-7|TRBV10-3|-
CAISESHLSGTYHSYEQYF
TGTGCCATCAGTGAGTCGCACTTATCAGGGACCTACCACTCCTACGAGCAGTACTTC
>-|13|TRBJ1-1|TRBV7-2|-
CASTNYRNTEAFF
TGTGCCAGCACCAATTACAGGAACACTGAAGCTTTCTTT
>-|16|TRBJ2-1|TRBV4-3|TRBD2
CASSQGRGAGGLEQFF
TGCGCCAGCAGCCAAGGGCGGGGCGCGGGGGGGCTTGAGCAGTTCTTC
>-|17|TRBJ1-2|TRBV25-1|-
CASSETRVASHPYGYTF
TGTGCCAGCAGTGAAACTAGGGTAGCTAGTCACCCCTATGGCTACACCTTC
>-|14|TRBJ1-6|TRBV6-5|TRBD1
CAARQGLDNSPLHF
TGTGCCGCTAGACAGGGGCTCGATAATTCACCCCTCCACTTT
>-|13|TRBJ1-4|TRBV7-9|-
CASSLTRNEKLFF
TGTGCCAGCAGCCTCACACGGAATGAAAAACTGTTTTTT
>-|15|TRBJ2-7|TRBV6-5|TRBD1
CASSYSGTGVYEQYF
TGTGCCAGCAGTTACTCGGGGACAGGGGTCTACGAGCAGTACTTC
>-|13|TRBJ1-2|TRBV27|-
CASSLTKGYGYTF
TGTGCCAGCAGTCTGACTAAGGGCTATGGCTACACCTTC
>-|13|TRBJ1-1|TRBV6-5|-
CASSYRGGGTAFF
TGTGCCAGCAGTTACCGTGGGGGGGGGACGGCTTTCTTT
>-|14|TRBJ1-1|TRBV5-1|-
CASSIRTENTEAFF
TGCGCCAGCAGCATCAGGACAGAGAACACTGAAGCTTTCTTT
>-|17|TRBJ1-3|TRBV9|-
CASSVEAGTYSGNTIYF
TGTGCCAGCAGCGTAGAAGCCGGGACCTACTCTGGAAACACCATATATTTT
>-|15|TRBJ2-3|TRBV11-3|TRBD1
CASSPGGQGTDTQYF
TGTGCCAGCAGCCCGGGCGGACAGGGGACAGATACGCAGTATTTT
>-|13|TRBJ2-1|TRBV9|-
CASSVGLVSEQFF
TGTGCCAGCAGCGTAGGTCTTGTGAGTGAGCAGTTCTTC
>-|15|TRBJ2-7|TRBV7-9|-
CASSLEAVTGYEQYF
TGTGCCAGCAGCTTAGAGGCAGTGACTGGTTACGAGCAGTACTTC
>-|16|TRBJ1-2|TRBV7-3|-
CASSLDFEGSQVGYTF
TGTGCCAGCAGCTTAGATTTTGAGGGATCCCAGGTTGGCTACACCTTC
>-|14|TRBJ1-2|TRBV5-4|TRBD1
CASSRTGQLLFYTF
TGTGCCAGCAGCCGGACGGGACAGCTTCTCTTCTACACCTTC
>-|15|TRBJ2-1|TRBV30|TRBD1
CAWSGQESSYNEQFF
TGTGCCTGGTCTGGACAGGAGAGCTCCTACAATGAGCAGTTCTTC